Sequencing of this T cell receptor (beta chain) was carried out in a study of T cell responses to AZD1222 COVID-19 vaccine. Study observations and caveats: Only 5 or 6 people who got AZD1222 tested seropositive at baseline. Donors were largely white British and mainly female; clonal diversity was possibly underestimated. The study reported that nearly half of spike-specific TCRs target unmutated variant regions.

Points on this clone: Its target is unknown.

The method was immunoSEQ multiplex PCR; TCRdb's version includes in-frame clones alone and lacks a portion of them. The data show some 120,000 clones, with approximately 85% seen just once and roughly 4% held by the top ten. The TCR comes from an adult in good health. This sample comprised peripheral blood, obtained on day 0 of MenACWY control vaccination.

The DNA for the CDR3 is TGTGCCAGCAGTTACGTCCCGGGGACAGACTATGGCTACACCTTC. This gives the protein CASSYVPGTDYGYTF. This chain links TRBV6-5 with TRBJ1-2; 7 bases match TRBD1. Trimming removed 2 bases from V and 3 bases from J; junction bases left unmatched: 6. This CDR3 contains 15 residues. Germline values: CDR1 MNHEY, CDR2 SVGAGI.